This entry lists 15 T cell receptor beta chains sequenced from one sample in a study of spatial heterogeneity in lung cancer. Study-level points and caveats: Tumors with more nonsynonymous mutations had more expanded intratumoral alpha and beta TCRs.

TCRdb redid the calling of the 5' RACE reads with MiXCR, one entry per CDR3 protein. The sample records about 17,000 distinct CDR3 sequences, 6.2% being singletons. No antigens are known for them. Time point: sample taken at primary tumor resection. The sample in question was lung tumor tissue, obtained at surgery. These receptors all stem from a male donor with early-stage non-small cell lung cancer.

This clonotype has a count of ten or more. The gene calls are TRBV7-2 and TRBJ2-5, with D unclear. Trimming left V 3 bases short and J 5 bases short, with 13 bases between. The V gene's germline CDR1 is SGHTA and CDR2 FQGNSA. There are 14 residues in the CDR3. CDR3 protein: CASSLGPPGETQYF. Written as DNA, the CDR3 is TGTGCCAGCAGCTTGGGCCCCCCGGGTGAGACCCAGTACTTC.

This clonotype appeared many times. The chain couples TRBV7-9 to TRBJ1-5; no definite D call. The length of the CDR3 is 16 residues. V was shortened by 5 bases and J by 2 bases, with 16 bases between the two germline ends. Germline V gene data show CDR1 as SEHNR and CDR2 as FQNEAQ (reference sequence). DNA for the CDR3: TGTGCCAGCAGCCTTCTTGGGCCTCTAGGCAATCAGCCCCAGCATTTT. Protein sequence: CASSLLGPLGNQPQHF.

This clonotype was seen repeatedly, ten times or more. The chain couples TRBV28 to TRBJ2-7; possibly TRBD1 for D (6 bases). Trimming cost V 7 bases and J 5 bases, with 15 bases left between them. Per the germline V gene, CDR1 is MDHEN and CDR2 is SYDVKM. The CDR3 has 13 residues. Written as DNA, the CDR3 is TGTGCCAGCAAACAACAGGGTTACGACGAGCAGTACTTC. Translating it yields CASKQQGYDEQYF. Using reference TRBV28 and TRBJ2-7 for the parts outside the CDR3, the full variable domain is DVKVTQSSRYLVKRTGEKVFLECVQDMDHENMFWYRQDPGLGLRLIYFSYDVKMKEKGDIPEGYSVSREKKERFSLILESASTNQTSMYLCASKQQGYDEQYFGPGTRLTVT.

This clonotype has a count of ten or more. V gene TRBV4-3 combines with J gene TRBJ2-3, with D tentatively TRBD2 (6 bases). The CDR3 has 17 residues. The V gene's germline CDR1 is LGHNA and CDR2 YSLEER. V dropped 4 bases and J dropped 5 bases, with 22 bases sitting between them. CDR3 sequence reads: CASSPGGGAGRLDTQYF. CDR3 in DNA: TGCGCCAGCAGCCCTGGGGGTGGGGCCGGGAGACTAGATACGCAGTATTTT.

The table lists this clonotype with many counts. The V gene is TRBV7-2, the J gene TRBJ2-3; no definite D call. CDR1 is SGHTA and CDR2 is FQGNSA in the germline V gene. V was trimmed by 7 bases and J by 6 bases, leaving 14 bases between them. The CDR3 has 13 amino acids. The CDR3 coding sequence is TGTGCCAGCACCAAGGGCCAGGAGGATACGCAGTATTTT. This gives the protein CASTKGQEDTQYF.

This clonotype was detected many times. The chain employs TRBV4-3 and TRBJ2-7; D may be TRBD1 (6 bases). From germline, CDR1 is LGHNA and CDR2 YSLEER. The V end lost 4 bases, the J end lost 1 base, and 17 bases lay between the germline ends. This CDR3 spans 16 amino acids. The CDR3 reads CASSLVGTSKSYEQYF. The CDR3 DNA reads as TGCGCCAGCAGCCTAGTCGGGACATCAAAATCCTACGAGCAGTACTTC.

This clonotype was detected ten times or more. The chain joins TRBV27 to TRBJ1-5, with 8 bases fitting TRBD1. This CDR3 has 16 residues. Losses at the gene ends were 6 bases for V and 2 bases for J; bases not matched to a gene: 9. Germline CDR1 reads MNHEY; CDR2 reads SMNVEV (reference sequence). CDR3 in amino acids: CASSDRGPDGNQPQHF. The CDR3 DNA is TGTGCCAGCAGCGACAGGGGCCCAGATGGCAATCAGCCCCAGCATTTT.

The chain is built from TRBV21-1 and TRBJ2-2; whether TRBD1, the table's D call, matches the DNA was not checked. TRBV21-1 is marked as a pseudogene. The CDR3 covers 17 residues. The CDR3 sequence is CASSPPGQGAGTGELFF. The CDR3 DNA reads TGTGCCAGCAGTCCACCGGGACAGGGGGCTGGCACCGGGGAGCTGTTTTTT.

At least ten counts were recorded for this clonotype. This rearrangement joins TRBV20-1 to TRBJ2-4; a possible D gene is TRBD2 (5 bases). Germline V CDR1 and CDR2: DFQATT, SNEGSKA (reference sequence). The V end lost 0 bases, the J end lost 3 bases, and 6 bases lay between the germline ends. The CDR3 runs to 13 residues. The CDR3 here is CSARDRGKNIQYF. The CDR3 DNA is TGCAGTGCTAGAGATCGGGGCAAAAACATTCAGTACTTC.

This clonotype was detected ten times or more. This chain connects TRBV7-2 to TRBJ2-1; 7 bases agree with TRBD1. V lost 5 bases, J lost 0 bases, and 7 bases stayed unmatched. Germline V lookup: CDR1 SGHTA, CDR2 FQGNSA. This CDR3 is built from 16 residues. CDR3 amino acids: CASSGDRPSSYNEQFF. The CDR3 DNA sequence: TGTGCCAGCAGCGGGGACAGACCCAGCTCCTACAATGAGCAGTTCTTC. The full variable domain, its missing parts supplied by reference TRBV7-2 and TRBJ2-1, is GAGVSQSPSNKVTEKGKDVELRCDPISGHTALYWYRQSLGQGLEFLIYFQGNSAPDKSGLPSDRFSAERTGGSVSTLTIQRTQQEDSAVYLCASSGDRPSSYNEQFFGPGTRLTVL.

This clonotype was counted ten times or more. CDR3 sequence: CASTQMGSKNIQYF. The DNA of the CDR3 is TGTGCCAGCACCCAAATGGGCTCCAAAAACATTCAGTACTTC. This sequence joins TRBV6-2 or TRBV6-3 and TRBJ2-4; D unresolved. Per the germline V gene, CDR1 is MNHEY and CDR2 is SVGEGT. V lost 7 bases and J 2 bases, leaving 12 bases between the germline ends. This CDR3 contains 14 residues.

This clonotype turned up a few times. The J gene is TRBJ2-3, the V gene TRBV2, with 14 bases identical to TRBD2. The CDR3 contains 15 residues. The germline V gene encodes CDR1 SNHLY and CDR2 FYNNEI. Trimming removed 7 bases from V and 5 bases from J; junction bases left unmatched: 5. CDR3 region: CASNLGTSGRDTQYF. In DNA form, the CDR3 reads TGTGCCAGCAACCTAGGGACTAGCGGGAGAGATACGCAGTATTTT. Complete variable domain (other parts from reference TRBV2 and TRBJ2-3): EPEVTQTPSHQVTQMGQEVILRCVPISNHLYFYWYRQILGQKVEFLVSFYNNEISEKSEIFDDQFSVERPDGSNFTLKIRSTKLEDSAMYFCASNLGTSGRDTQYFGPGTRLTVL.

This clonotype was seen at least ten times. The chain combines TRBV30 with TRBJ2-5; the match to TRBD2 covers 8 bases. Germline V gene data show CDR1 as GTSNPN and CDR2 as SVGIG (reference sequence). J gave up 4 bases and V 2 bases, and 3 bases lay outside the gene matches. The CDR3 is 13 residues long. Here the CDR3 reads CAWSSGSRETQYF. CDR3 in DNA: TGTGCCTGGAGTAGCGGGAGTCGAGAGACCCAGTACTTC.

This clonotype was recorded many times. The chain has TRBV28 and TRBJ2-1, with unresolved D. The CDR3 totals 11 residues. V was pared by 6 bases and J by 13 bases, with 13 bases between. CDR1 MDHEN and CDR2 SYDVKM come from the germline V gene. CDR3 coding DNA: TGTGCCAGCAGATCCACTTTCGAACAGTTCTTC. Its translation: CASRSTFEQFF.

The chain recombines TRBV18 with TRBJ1-1; D is undetermined. The V gene lost 1 base and the J gene lost 4 bases, with 7 bases spanning the gap. The CDR3 is 13 residues long. Germline loops: CDR1 KGHSH, CDR2 LQKENI. CDR3: CASSPQELTEAFF. The CDR3 DNA follows: TGTGCCAGCTCACCACAGGAGCTCACTGAAGCTTTCTTT.